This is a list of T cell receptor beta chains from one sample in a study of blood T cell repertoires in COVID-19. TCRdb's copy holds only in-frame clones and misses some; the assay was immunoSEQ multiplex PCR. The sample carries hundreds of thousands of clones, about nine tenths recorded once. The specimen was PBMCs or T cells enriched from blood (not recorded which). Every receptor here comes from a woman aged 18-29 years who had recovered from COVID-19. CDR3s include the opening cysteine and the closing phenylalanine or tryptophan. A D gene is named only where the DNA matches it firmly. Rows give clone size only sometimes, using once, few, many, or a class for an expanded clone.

cdr3_nt: TGTGCCAGCACCTTCGACTGGACGGGGGAAAAGCCCCAGCATTTT; cdr3_aa: CASTFDWTGEKPQHF; v_call: TRBV2; clone_size: -; j_call: TRBJ1-5; d_call: -
cdr3_nt: TGTGCCTGGGGACAGGCAATCTACGAGCAGTACTTC; cdr3_aa: CAWGQAIYEQYF; v_call: TRBV30; clone_size: -; j_call: TRBJ2-7; d_call: TRBD1
cdr3_nt: TGTGCCAGCAGTTTAGCGGGAATCAATGAGCAGTTCTTC; cdr3_aa: CASSLAGINEQFF; v_call: TRBV27; clone_size: -; j_call: TRBJ2-1; d_call: -
cdr3_nt: TGCGCCAGCAGCCAAGGTGTTAGTTACACCGGGGAGCTGTTTTTT; cdr3_aa: CASSQGVSYTGELFF; v_call: TRBV4-3; clone_size: -; j_call: TRBJ2-2; d_call: -
cdr3_nt: TGTCCTGGGAGCGCACACCGGTTTTATGGCTACACCTTC; cdr3_aa: CPGSAHRFYGYTF; v_call: TRBV22-1; clone_size: -; j_call: TRBJ1-2; d_call: -
cdr3_nt: TGTGCCAGCAGCTTAGACGGCGGGGTTAGCACAGATACGCAGTATTTT; cdr3_aa: CASSLDGGVSTDTQYF; v_call: TRBV7-9; clone_size: -; j_call: TRBJ2-3; d_call: -
cdr3_nt: TGTGCCATCAGTGACCAGCCGACAGTGAACACCGGGGAGCTGTTTTTT; cdr3_aa: CAISDQPTVNTGELFF; v_call: TRBV10-3; clone_size: once; j_call: TRBJ2-2; d_call: -
cdr3_nt: TGTGCCAGCAGCTCGACCGTAGGACAGGGGAATTCACCCCTCCACTTT; cdr3_aa: CASSSTVGQGNSPLHF; v_call: TRBV13; clone_size: once; j_call: TRBJ1-6; d_call: TRBD1
cdr3_nt: TGTGCCAGCAGGCTAGATAGATTATCTTATACGCAGTATTTT; cdr3_aa: CASRLDRLSYTQYF; v_call: TRBV28; clone_size: -; j_call: TRBJ2-3; d_call: -
cdr3_nt: TGTGCCATCAGTGGGGGAATACAGGGAAGGGGCACAGATACGCAGTATTTT; cdr3_aa: CAISGGIQGRGTDTQYF; v_call: TRBV10-3; clone_size: -; j_call: TRBJ2-3; d_call: -
cdr3_nt: TGTGCCAGCAGTCTCCGGGAATTTCGGACTGAAGCTTTCTTT; cdr3_aa: CASSLREFRTEAFF; v_call: TRBV6-5; clone_size: -; j_call: TRBJ1-1; d_call: -
cdr3_nt: TGCAGCGTTGAGTTTGGCAGGGGTTTAAAGGTCATTCAGTACTTC; cdr3_aa: CSVEFGRGLKVIQYF; v_call: TRBV29-1; clone_size: -; j_call: TRBJ2-4; d_call: -
cdr3_nt: TGTGCCAGCAGCGTAGTAGCGTCGGGGGATGCAGCTTTCTTT; cdr3_aa: CASSVVASGDAAFF; v_call: TRBV9; clone_size: -; j_call: TRBJ1-1; d_call: -
cdr3_nt: TGTGCCAGCAGTGACAGGATAGCCAAAAACATTCAGTACTTC; cdr3_aa: CASSDRIAKNIQYF; v_call: TRBV6-1; clone_size: -; j_call: TRBJ2-4; d_call: -
cdr3_nt: TGTGCCAGCAGCGTAGGGCCCCGCAATCAGCCCCAGCATTTT; cdr3_aa: CASSVGPRNQPQHF; v_call: TRBV9; clone_size: -; j_call: TRBJ1-5; d_call: -
cdr3_nt: TGTGCCAGCAGTTACTCGAGTACCCGCACCTATGGCTACACCTTC; cdr3_aa: CASSYSSTRTYGYTF; v_call: TRBV6-2/TRBV6-3; clone_size: -; j_call: TRBJ1-2; d_call: -
cdr3_nt: TGTGCCAGCAGCTTAGCGTGGACTAGCGGACAAGAGACCCAGTACTTC; cdr3_aa: CASSLAWTSGQETQYF; v_call: TRBV7-2; clone_size: once; j_call: TRBJ2-5; d_call: TRBD2
cdr3_nt: TGTGCCTGGAGTCCCGGACAAGATACGCAGTATTTT; cdr3_aa: CAWSPGQDTQYF; v_call: TRBV30; clone_size: -; j_call: TRBJ2-3; d_call: -
cdr3_nt: TGTGCCAGCAGCGTGGGTGGGACTGGTGAAAAACTGTTTTTT; cdr3_aa: CASSVGGTGEKLFF; v_call: TRBV9; clone_size: -; j_call: TRBJ1-4; d_call: -
cdr3_nt: TGTGCCAGCAGTTTAGACTACCGCTACGAGCAGTACTTC; cdr3_aa: CASSLDYRYEQYF; v_call: TRBV27; clone_size: -; j_call: TRBJ2-7; d_call: -
cdr3_nt: TGCGCCAGCAGCGCCAGCGGACTCGATACCTACGAGCAGTACTTC; cdr3_aa: CASSASGLDTYEQYF; v_call: TRBV4-1; clone_size: once; j_call: TRBJ2-7; d_call: -
cdr3_nt: TGTGCCAGCAGCCCCGACAGGGGGCAAGAGACCCAGTACTTC; cdr3_aa: CASSPDRGQETQYF; v_call: TRBV5-6; clone_size: -; j_call: TRBJ2-5; d_call: TRBD1
cdr3_nt: TGTGCCAGTAGACCCCTCAAGCGGGAGCCTCCAACCGAGCAGTACTTC; cdr3_aa: CASRPLKREPPTEQYF; v_call: TRBV19; clone_size: -; j_call: TRBJ2-7; d_call: TRBD2
cdr3_nt: TGTGCCAGCTCATCTAGCGCAGCCTACGAGCAGTACTTC; cdr3_aa: CASSSSAAYEQYF; v_call: TRBV18; clone_size: -; j_call: TRBJ2-7; d_call: -
cdr3_nt: TGTGCCTGGAGTATCGGGGGGGTAGGCGAGCAGTACTTC; cdr3_aa: CAWSIGGVGEQYF; v_call: TRBV30; clone_size: -; j_call: TRBJ2-7; d_call: TRBD2
cdr3_nt: TGTGCCAGCAGCGACCCCCTAACGGGAGGTAACACAGATACGCAGTATTTT; cdr3_aa: CASSDPLTGGNTDTQYF; v_call: TRBV2; clone_size: -; j_call: TRBJ2-3; d_call: TRBD2
cdr3_nt: TGTGCCAGCAGTGGTGAGGAAAAACTGTTTTTT; cdr3_aa: CASSGEEKLFF; v_call: TRBV2; clone_size: -; j_call: TRBJ1-4; d_call: -
cdr3_nt: TGTGCCAGCAGCCAAGTAGGAGGGACTGAAGCTTTCTTT; cdr3_aa: CASSQVGGTEAFF; v_call: TRBV3-1/TRBV3-2; clone_size: -; j_call: TRBJ1-1; d_call: -
cdr3_nt: TGTGCCAGCAGCTTAGTTCGGGGAGGCTTGGAGACCCAGTACTTC; cdr3_aa: CASSLVRGGLETQYF; v_call: TRBV7-9; clone_size: once; j_call: TRBJ2-5; d_call: -
cdr3_nt: TGTGCCAGCAGCCAGTGGACTAGCACAAACATTCAGTACTTC; cdr3_aa: CASSQWTSTNIQYF; v_call: TRBV5-4; clone_size: once; j_call: TRBJ2-4; d_call: TRBD2
cdr3_nt: TGTGCCAGCCGCAGGGGGACTAGCAATCAGCCCCAGCATTTT; cdr3_aa: CASRRGTSNQPQHF; v_call: TRBV6-5; clone_size: -; j_call: TRBJ1-5; d_call: TRBD1
cdr3_nt: TGTGCCAGCAGTGAAGCGAGGAGCAATCAGCCCCAGCATTTT; cdr3_aa: CASSEARSNQPQHF; v_call: TRBV2; clone_size: -; j_call: TRBJ1-5; d_call: -
cdr3_nt: TGTGCCAGCATGGGCGCAGGGGAAGAGACCCAGTACTTC; cdr3_aa: CASMGAGEETQYF; v_call: TRBV3-1/TRBV3-2; clone_size: once; j_call: TRBJ2-5; d_call: -
cdr3_nt: TGTGCCAGCAGCCCAAAGCCTCGGGGAGAGACCCAGTACTTC; cdr3_aa: CASSPKPRGETQYF; v_call: TRBV7-9; clone_size: -; j_call: TRBJ2-5; d_call: -
cdr3_nt: TGTGCCAGCAGTTTTGACAGGTTCAATTCACCCCTCCACTTT; cdr3_aa: CASSFDRFNSPLHF; v_call: TRBV28; clone_size: -; j_call: TRBJ1-6; d_call: -
cdr3_nt: TGTGCCAGCAGCCCTGGTCGGAGCAGGGTTGGGGCCAAAAACATTCAGTACTTC; cdr3_aa: CASSPGRSRVGAKNIQYF; v_call: TRBV7-6; clone_size: once; j_call: TRBJ2-4; d_call: -
cdr3_nt: TGTGCCAGCAGTTCTCTAGCGGGAGGGAGTGATGAGCAGTTCTTC; cdr3_aa: CASSSLAGGSDEQFF; v_call: TRBV27; clone_size: few; j_call: TRBJ2-1; d_call: TRBD2
cdr3_nt: TGCGCCAGCAGCTCTTCTGGAGGGGAGCCCCAGCATTTT; cdr3_aa: CASSSSGGEPQHF; v_call: TRBV5-1; clone_size: -; j_call: TRBJ1-5; d_call: -
cdr3_nt: TGTGCCAGCAGCTTGGACAGGGATCAGGGCCTTTCTGGCTACACCTTC; cdr3_aa: CASSLDRDQGLSGYTF; v_call: TRBV5-6; clone_size: -; j_call: TRBJ1-2; d_call: -
cdr3_nt: TGTGCCAGCAGGGGGACTAGCGGAGGTCGGGAGACCCAGTACTTC; cdr3_aa: CASRGTSGGRETQYF; v_call: TRBV28; clone_size: -; j_call: TRBJ2-5; d_call: TRBD2
cdr3_nt: TGTGCCAGTAGGGGGGACAGGGAGCGCCAGCCCCAGCATTTT; cdr3_aa: CASRGDRERQPQHF; v_call: TRBV19; clone_size: -; j_call: TRBJ1-5; d_call: TRBD1
cdr3_nt: TGTGCCAGCAGAAGGACAGGAGAAGGTTACAATGAGCAGTTCTTC; cdr3_aa: CASRRTGEGYNEQFF; v_call: TRBV6-6; clone_size: -; j_call: TRBJ2-1; d_call: TRBD1
cdr3_nt: TGTGCCAGCAGCGCCGAGAGGTCGGGCATTCAGTACTTC; cdr3_aa: CASSAERSGIQYF; v_call: TRBV6-4; clone_size: once; j_call: TRBJ2-4; d_call: -
cdr3_nt: TGTGCCATCAGTGAGATAGGGGGCGGCCAGCCCCAGCATTTT; cdr3_aa: CAISEIGGGQPQHF; v_call: TRBV10-3; clone_size: once; j_call: TRBJ1-5; d_call: TRBD1
cdr3_nt: TGCGCCAGCAGCCGGAAGAACACAGGGGAGGCTGAAGCTTTCTTT; cdr3_aa: CASSRKNTGEAEAFF; v_call: TRBV5-1; clone_size: -; j_call: TRBJ1-1; d_call: TRBD1
cdr3_nt: TGTGCCACCAGCAGAGACCCAGGGGCCTCTGGAAACACCATATATTTT; cdr3_aa: CATSRDPGASGNTIYF; v_call: TRBV15; clone_size: -; j_call: TRBJ1-3; d_call: -
cdr3_nt: TGTGCCAGCAGCTTGGGGGCAGTCGGGCAGTACTTC; cdr3_aa: CASSLGAVGQYF; v_call: TRBV5-4; clone_size: few; j_call: TRBJ2-7; d_call: -
cdr3_nt: TGTGCCAGCAGCACACCGGACAGCTTCTACGAGCAGTACTTC; cdr3_aa: CASSTPDSFYEQYF; v_call: TRBV11-2; clone_size: -; j_call: TRBJ2-7; d_call: -
cdr3_nt: TGTGCCAGCAATCTGGGACAATATAACTATGGCTACACCTTC; cdr3_aa: CASNLGQYNYGYTF; v_call: TRBV2; clone_size: -; j_call: TRBJ1-2; d_call: -
cdr3_nt: TGCGCCAGCAGCCATTACGGGCAGGGATCCTACAATGAGCAGTTCTTC; cdr3_aa: CASSHYGQGSYNEQFF; v_call: TRBV4-1; clone_size: -; j_call: TRBJ2-1; d_call: -
cdr3_nt: TGTGCCAGCAGTTTACCGCGAGATACGCAGTATTTT; cdr3_aa: CASSLPRDTQYF; v_call: TRBV28; clone_size: -; j_call: TRBJ2-3; d_call: -
cdr3_nt: TGCGCCAGCAGTCTCGAACCGGGACAGCGTTACCCGAACCCCTGGGGAGCTTTCTTT; cdr3_aa: CASSLEPGQRYPNPWGAFF; v_call: TRBV23-1; clone_size: -; j_call: TRBJ1-1; d_call: TRBD1
cdr3_nt: TGTGCCAGCAGGGTGGCCACTGAAGCTTTCTTT; cdr3_aa: CASRVATEAFF; v_call: TRBV25-1; clone_size: -; j_call: TRBJ1-1; d_call: -
cdr3_nt: TGTGCCAGTAGGAGGGGACAGATGAACACTGAAGCTTTCTTT; cdr3_aa: CASRRGQMNTEAFF; v_call: TRBV19; clone_size: -; j_call: TRBJ1-1; d_call: TRBD1
cdr3_nt: TGTGCCAGCAGTCTAATACAGGGTAATCAGCCCCAGCATTTT; cdr3_aa: CASSLIQGNQPQHF; v_call: TRBV28; clone_size: -; j_call: TRBJ1-5; d_call: -
cdr3_nt: TGTGCCAGCTCACCGGCGGGGGTTCGGGAAAAACTGTTTTTT; cdr3_aa: CASSPAGVREKLFF; v_call: TRBV18; clone_size: few; j_call: TRBJ1-4; d_call: -
cdr3_nt: TGTGCCAGCAGTTCCCCAGCAGGGGGAGTTGAAGCTTTCTTT; cdr3_aa: CASSSPAGGVEAFF; v_call: TRBV28; clone_size: -; j_call: TRBJ1-1; d_call: TRBD1